The clone carrying this T cell receptor beta chain was detected ten times or more. Its antigen is undetermined. In the original processing: Clinicopathological groups differed in CDR3, with these differences serving to build a distant-metastasis classifier for papillary thyroid cancer. TCRdb re-clonotyped the PCR reads through MiXCR. The V and J calls and clone size come from TCRdb's table, not from the authors' own analysis. The sample records about 30,000 clones, just under 30% being singletons. These data originate in a study of metastatic and nonmetastatic thyroid tumors. Across the study: Where malignant and benign thyroid patients were concerned, repertoires were compared across blood and tumor or nodule tissue.

Thyroid surgery was performed in patients who had received no treatment beforehand. General observations from the study: Patients with malignant thyroid tumors reportedly had significantly higher TCR beta diversity than those with benign nodules, in blood and tumor.

Trimming removed 4 bases from V and 3 bases from J; junction bases left unmatched: 2. CDR3 length: 15 amino acids. CDR1 is LGHDT and CDR2 is YNNKEL in the germline V gene (reference sequence). The sequenced sample consisted of blood. The chain joins TRBV3-1 to TRBJ2-3, with 12 nucleotides matching TRBD2. This receptor was obtained from a female donor with papillary thyroid cancer or a benign thyroid nodule (not recorded which). Some clones in this sample may be carry-over from other donors' samples. The CDR3 DNA is TGTGCCAGCAGCCCGACTAGCGGGAGTACAGATACGCAGTATTTT. This gives the protein CASSPTSGSTDTQYF.